This passage covers 5 T cell receptor beta chains from one sample sequenced in a study of cytomegalovirus exposure and HLA in healthy donors (dated by TCRdb to 2015 to 2018). The library was prepared using the immunoSEQ multiplex PCR assay. A mixture of 60 forward primers for TCR Vbeta segments and 13 reverse primers for TCR Jbeta segments was used in the multiplex PCR. Entries here come from immuneACCESS through TCRdb and include only in-frame sequences with V and J called. Some clones fail to appear in such tables; in the studies checked, an unresolved V gene covers under half of the shortfall, and the cause of the remainder is unknown. The sample records approximately 160,000 clones, 65% to 80% of which are singletons. The ten largest clones represent 1.5% to 2% of the sample. Sequencing was performed on PBMCs. The receptors come from a woman younger than 45 in good health and CMV-seronegative.

This clone was observed a few times. The chain recombines TRBV4-3 with TRBJ1-1, with D perhaps matching TRBD1 (5 bases). The CDR3 sequence is 13 residues long. V dropped 1 base and J dropped 11 bases, with 14 bases sitting between them. Germline V gives CDR1 LGHNA, CDR2 YSLEER. The DNA of the CDR3 is TGCGCCAGCAGCCAAGGGGATCGGGGGAGCGCTTTCTTT. It specifies CASSQGDRGSAFF.

The genes are TRBV21-1 and TRBJ1-2. TRBV21-1 is shown as a pseudogene. This CDR3 region has 17 residues. CDR3 sequence (DNA): TGTGCCAGCAGGTCAAGGCAGGGACACGGGGGGAACTATGGCTACACCTTC. Translated: CASRSRQGHGGNYGYTF.

The V and J genes are TRBV11-1 and TRBJ1-1, with D unclear. This CDR3 comprises 13 residues. The germline gives CDR1 SGHAT, CDR2 FQDESV (reference sequence). V lost 5 bases and J 6 bases, leaving 13 bases between the germline ends. The CDR3 loop reads CASSPNGSPEAFF. CDR3 DNA sequence: TGTGCCAGCAGCCCAAACGGGAGCCCTGAAGCTTTCTTT. Together with reference TRBV11-1 and TRBJ1-1, the CDR3 gives the full variable domain: EAEVAQSPRYKITEKSQAVAFWCDPISGHATLYWYRQILGQGPELLVQFQDESVVDDSQLPKDRFSAERLKGVDSTLKIQPAELGDSAMYLCASSPNGSPEAFFGQGTRLTVV.

In this sample, this clone turned up once. The rearrangement links TRBV18 to TRBJ1-1; D gene ambiguous. Germline V gene sequence: CDR1 KGHSH, CDR2 LQKENI. This CDR3 is built from 13 residues. V lost 2 bases and J 4 bases, leaving 8 bases between the germline ends. The CDR3 loop is CASSPAGSTEAFF. In DNA form, the CDR3 reads TGTGCCAGCTCACCAGCGGGATCCACTGAAGCTTTCTTT.

The sample holds one count of this clone. The chain recombines TRBV4-2 with TRBJ2-5, with 7 bases aligning to TRBD2. The J call may be in error: the DNA end matches TRBJ2-7 better. Germline loops: CDR1 LGHNA, CDR2 YNFKEQ. CDR3 length: 13 amino acids. The CDR3 protein is CASSQGGVYEQYF. The CDR3 DNA is TGTGCCAGCAGCCAGGGAGGGGTCTACGAGCAGTACTTC.